This T cell receptor (beta chain) was observed in a study of PD-1 and CTLA-4 blockade in melanoma. The CDR3 is 15 residues long. CDR1 is LGHNA and CDR2 is YSLEER in the germline V gene. Trimming took 0 bases from V and 2 from J, leaving 8 bases between them. Method: immunoSEQ multiplex PCR; TCRdb's copy keeps in-frame clones and lacks some. The sample lists 8,500 to 13,000 clones; roughly four fifths were seen once. Sequenced material: CD8+ T cells from peripheral blood, taken from a patient given anti-PD-1 treatment. The sequence derives from a human donor with melanoma. The gene calls are TRBV4-3 and TRBJ1-3; D call uncertain. Here the CDR3 reads CASSQEPLAGNTIYF. The DNA of the CDR3 is TGCGCCAGCAGCCAAGAACCTCTTGCTGGAAACACCATATATTTT.